The 20 T cell receptor beta chains presented below share a single source sample, sequenced in a study of T cell responses to AZD1222 COVID-19 vaccine. Here immunoSEQ multiplex PCR was the method, and the copy in TCRdb shows in-frame clones only, minus some. The sample includes around 150,000 clones, around 90% of them seen just once. Sequenced here: peripheral blood, sampled 28 days after the second dose of the MenACWY control vaccine. These receptors all come from an adult who received the MenACWY meningococcal vaccine as a control.

The gene calls are TRBV6-5 and TRBJ2-3, with D uncertain. Between the trimmed V and J ends, which lost 4 bases and 2 bases, there was a span of 16 bases. Germline V gives CDR1 MNHEY, CDR2 SVGAGI. The CDR3 extends over 16 amino acids. The CDR3 DNA follows: TGTGCCAGCAGTTCTCCTCGGTTTTCGGACACAGATACGCAGTATTTT. Translation: CASSSPRFSDTDTQYF.

This chain joins TRBV5-4 and TRBJ2-1, with no clear D. CDR1 SGHNT and CDR2 YYREEE come from the germline V gene (reference sequence). V lost 2 bases and J 7 bases, leaving 13 bases between the germline ends. The CDR3 length is 14 residues. CDR3 sequence (DNA): TGTGCCAGCAGCTTAGTGGCAGTTAAAAATGAGCAGTTCTTC. Translating it yields CASSLVAVKNEQFF.

The chain employs TRBV15 and TRBJ1-2, with 7 bases aligning to TRBD1. Germline V gene lookup returns CDR1 LNHNV and CDR2 YYDKDF (reference sequence). V lost 3 bases, J lost 8 bases, and 18 bases stayed unmatched. The CDR3 extends over 17 amino acids. CDR3 sequence reads: CATSRKAIGQAGAGYTF. The DNA of the CDR3 is TGTGCCACCAGCAGGAAAGCCATTGGACAGGCAGGCGCGGGCTACACCTTC.

This clone appeared a single time. This chain joins TRBV5-1 and TRBJ2-1; 10 nucleotides line up with TRBD1. This CDR3 is 16 amino acids long. Trimming at V came to 6 bases and at J to 1 base, leaving 7 bases not matched to a gene. Germline loops: CDR1 SGHRS, CDR2 YFSETQ. CDR3 bases: TGCGCCAGCACCCCATGGGACAGGGGATCCTACAATGAGCAGTTCTTC. Its protein is CASTPWDRGSYNEQFF.

The V call is TRBV2, the J call TRBJ1-1; D gene ambiguous. The germline V gene encodes CDR1 SNHLY and CDR2 FYNNEI. Trimming pared 0 bases from V and 5 bases from J, leaving 7 bases between. The CDR3 runs 13 residues. The CDR3 coding sequence is TGTGCCAGCAGTGAAGCGCTTCGGACTGAAGCTTTCTTT. Translation gives CASSEALRTEAFF. The full variable domain, in which reference TRBV2 and TRBJ1-1 provide the parts outside the CDR3, is EPEVTQTPSHQVTQMGQEVILRCVPISNHLYFYWYRQILGQKVEFLVSFYNNEISEKSEIFDDQFSVERPDGSNFTLKIRSTKLEDSAMYFCASSEALRTEAFFGQGTRLTVV.

The genes are TRBV5-5 and TRBJ2-7, with D hard to call. The germline CDR1 and CDR2 sequences are SGHKS and YYEKEE (reference sequence). V gave up 0 bases and J gave up 6 bases, with 4 bases separating them. This CDR3 has 11 residues. In nucleotides, the CDR3 is TGTGCCAGCAGCTTGGAGGTCGAGCAGTACTTC. Amino acids: CASSLEVEQYF.

V is TRBV9 and J is TRBJ2-4; 9 bases are shared with TRBD1. Germline CDR1 reads SGDLS; CDR2 reads YYNGEE. V lost 3 bases, J lost 10 bases, and 11 bases stayed unmatched. The CDR3 has 15 amino acids. DNA of the CDR3: TGTGCCAGCAGCGGCGGGCAGACAGGGGGAGGGATTCAGTACTTC. Residues: CASSGGQTGGGIQYF.

The chain carries TRBV5-4 and TRBJ2-1; 8 bases align to TRBD1. CDR1 and CDR2 from the germline V gene are SGHNT and YYREEE (reference sequence). CDR3 length: 15 amino acids. The J segment lost 4 bases and the V segment lost 2 bases, leaving 5 bases of the junction unmatched. CDR3 DNA: TGTGCCAGCAGCTTAAACCAGGGGGCTTACAATGAGCAGTTCTTC. It codes for CASSLNQGAYNEQFF. The entire variable domain, with the rest obtained from reference TRBV5-4 and TRBJ2-1, is as follows: ETGVTQSPTHLIKTRGQQVTLRCSSQSGHNTVSWYQQALGQGPQFIFQYYREEENGRGNFPPRFSGLQFPNYSSELNVNALELDDSALYLCASSLNQGAYNEQFFGPGTRLTVL.

This chain links TRBV19 with TRBJ1-6; possibly TRBD1 for D (5 bases). The CDR3 runs to 14 residues. The V end lost 8 bases, the J end lost 7 bases, and 15 bases lay between the germline ends. Germline V CDR1 and CDR2: LNHDA, SQIVND (reference sequence). The CDR3 here is CASANFGANSPLHF. The CDR3, as DNA: TGTGCCAGTGCAAACTTTGGGGCCAATTCACCCCTCCACTTT.

The gene calls are TRBV7-9 and TRBJ2-1; 8 bases match TRBD2. V dropped 5 bases and J dropped 6; count of bases not matched to a gene: 3. The CDR3 loop spans 13 amino acids. Per the germline V gene, CDR1 is SEHNR and CDR2 is FQNEAQ (reference sequence). The CDR3 loop is CASSTLAANEQFF. CDR3 nucleotides: TGTGCCAGCAGCACACTAGCGGCCAATGAGCAGTTCTTC.

This clone was seen only once. V gene TRBV18 combines with J gene TRBJ2-7; no firm D call. Germline loops: CDR1 KGHSH, CDR2 LQKENI. This CDR3 is 13 amino acids long. V gave up 4 bases and J gave up 4 bases, with 11 bases separating them. The CDR3 here is CASSRNSGYEQYF. The CDR3 DNA reads as TGTGCCAGCTCACGTAACAGTGGGTACGAGCAGTACTTC.

This clone was seen just once. The chain recombines TRBV28 with TRBJ1-5; 8 bases match TRBD1. The CDR3 spans 15 residues. V lost 6 bases, J lost 0 bases, and 4 bases stayed unmatched. Germline lookup yields CDR1 MDHEN and CDR2 SYDVKM. CDR3 bases: TGTGCCAGCAGACAGACAGGGGTTAGCAATCAGCCCCAGCATTTT. Protein sequence: CASRQTGVSNQPQHF. The complete variable domain, with remaining parts taken from reference TRBV28 and TRBJ1-5, reads DVKVTQSSRYLVKRTGEKVFLECVQDMDHENMFWYRQDPGLGLRLIYFSYDVKMKEKGDIPEGYSVSREKKERFSLILESASTNQTSMYLCASRQTGVSNQPQHFGDGTRLSIL.

This clone has more than one count but fewer than ten. V usage is TRBV6-5 and J usage is TRBJ1-1, with 8 bases lining up with TRBD1. In germline, CDR1 is MNHEY, CDR2 SVGAGI. Trimming at V came to 7 bases and at J to 1 base, leaving 5 bases not matched to a gene. The CDR3 contains 14 residues. CDR3 sequence reads: CASIQGAGNTEAFF. The CDR3 DNA reads TGTGCCAGCATTCAGGGGGCCGGGAACACTGAAGCTTTCTTT.

The gene calls are TRBV15 and TRBJ1-5, with D uncertain. Trimming left V 1 base short and J 0 bases short, with 10 bases between. CDR1 and CDR2 (germline): LNHNV, YYDKDF (reference sequence). The CDR3 is 16 residues long. The CDR3 region is CATSRAGSASNQPQHF. For the CDR3, the DNA is TGTGCCACCAGCAGAGCCGGGTCCGCTAGCAATCAGCCCCAGCATTTT.

This rearrangement joins TRBV5-8 to TRBJ1-3; D remains unclear. The V gene's germline CDR1 is SGHTS and CDR2 YDEGEE. The CDR3 loop spans 16 amino acids. Trimming removed 5 bases at V and 0 bases at J, with 15 bases between. The CDR3 spells CASSMGRSTSGNTIYF. For the CDR3, the DNA is TGTGCCAGCAGTATGGGGAGGTCGACCTCTGGAAACACCATATATTTT.

This chain links TRBV5-1 with TRBJ1-6; tentative D call: TRBD1 (5 bases). V lost 5 bases and J lost 5, with 17 bases in between. Germline CDR1 and CDR2: SGHRS and YFSETQ. The CDR3 is made up of 16 amino acids. CDR3 sequence reads: CASRREGLGDNSPLHF. In nucleotides, the CDR3 is TGCGCCAGCAGGCGGGAGGGGCTCGGCGATAATTCACCCCTCCACTTT.

The V gene is TRBV28, the J gene TRBJ2-5, with D possibly being TRBD2 (6 bases). The germline V gene has CDR1 MDHEN and CDR2 SYDVKM. Between the trimmed V and J ends, which lost 7 bases and 2 bases, there was a span of 11 bases. This CDR3 is 13 amino acids long. The CDR3 is CASTGTPQETQYF. CDR3 in DNA: TGTGCCAGCACCGGGACTCCACAAGAGACCCAGTACTTC. Variable domain in full (rest from reference TRBV28 and TRBJ2-5): DVKVTQSSRYLVKRTGEKVFLECVQDMDHENMFWYRQDPGLGLRLIYFSYDVKMKEKGDIPEGYSVSREKKERFSLILESASTNQTSMYLCASTGTPQETQYFGPGTRLLVL.

The V call is TRBV4-3, the J call TRBJ2-5; 11 bases are a match to TRBD1. The CDR3 covers 16 residues. V was pared by 0 bases and J by 4 bases, with 4 bases of the junction left unmatched. Germline CDR1 and CDR2: LGHNA and YSLEER. CDR3 bases: TGCGCCAGCAGCCAAGAAGGACAGGGGGCGGGAGAGACCCAGTACTTC. This gives the protein CASSQEGQGAGETQYF.

This chain connects TRBV19 to TRBJ2-7, with 10 bases identical to TRBD2. The CDR3 contains 14 residues. V was pared by 4 bases and J by 4 bases, with 4 bases of the junction left unmatched. Per germline, CDR1 LNHDA and CDR2 SQIVND (reference sequence). The CDR3 reads CASSKPGLAYEQYF. The CDR3 DNA is TGTGCCAGTAGTAAGCCGGGACTAGCGTACGAGCAGTACTTC.

The V call is TRBV28, the J call TRBJ1-1; maybe TRBD1 (6 bases). Trimming took off 5 bases at V and 7 bases at J, with 20 bases between the two ends. The CDR3 has 15 residues. Germline CDR1 reads MDHEN; CDR2 reads SYDVKM. This CDR3 reads CASSTGGGAVGEAFF. In DNA, the CDR3 is TGTGCCAGCAGTACCGGAGGGGGGGCGGTAGGTGAAGCTTTCTTT.